This T cell receptor beta chain was recovered during a study of blood T cell repertoires in COVID-19. Study summary: From T cells, B-cell-depleted T cells, or PBMCs came the material, which was cDNA or gDNA.

Sequencing used immunoSEQ multiplex PCR; TCRdb keeps in-frame clones, though not all of them. The top ten hold roughly 5.1% of the sample, which has tens of thousands of clones, approximately 91% seen once. The ends lost 4 bases at V and 1 base at J; junction bases unmatched: 0. The CDR3 is 14 residues long. The V gene's germline CDR1 is SNHLY and CDR2 FYNNEI. Concerning this clone: Other DNA sequences from this sample encode an identical CDR3 as well.

The chain has TRBV2 and TRBJ2-2, with 7 bases that match TRBD1. This sequence was found in a man in his sixties with COVID-19, enrolled during active disease. Sequencing was carried out using peripheral blood. CDR3 bases: TGTGCCAGCAGTGGACAGGGGAACACCGGGGAGCTGTTTTTT. This translates into CASSGQGNTGELFF.